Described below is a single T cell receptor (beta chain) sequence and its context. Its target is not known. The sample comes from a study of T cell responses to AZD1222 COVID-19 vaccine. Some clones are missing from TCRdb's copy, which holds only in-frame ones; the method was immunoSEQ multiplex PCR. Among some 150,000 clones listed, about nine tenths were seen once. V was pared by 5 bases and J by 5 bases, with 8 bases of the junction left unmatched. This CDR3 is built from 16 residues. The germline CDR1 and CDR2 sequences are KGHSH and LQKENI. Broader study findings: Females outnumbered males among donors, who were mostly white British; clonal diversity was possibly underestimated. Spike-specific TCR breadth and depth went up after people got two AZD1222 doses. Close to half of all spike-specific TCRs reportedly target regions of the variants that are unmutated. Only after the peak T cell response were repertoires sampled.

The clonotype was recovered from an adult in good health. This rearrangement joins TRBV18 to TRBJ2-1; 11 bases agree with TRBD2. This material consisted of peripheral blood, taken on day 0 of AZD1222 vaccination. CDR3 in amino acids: CASSNAGTSGNNEQFF. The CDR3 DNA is TGTGCCAGCTCAAATGCCGGGACTAGCGGAAACAATGAGCAGTTCTTC. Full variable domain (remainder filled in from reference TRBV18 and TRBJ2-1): NAGVMQNPRHLVRRRGQEARLRCSPMKGHSHVYWYRQLPEEGLKFMVYLQKENIIDESGMPKERFSAEFPKEGPSILRIQQVVRGDSAAYFCASSNAGTSGNNEQFFGPGTRLTVL.